What follows are 6 T cell receptor beta chains derived from one specimen sequenced in a study of blood T cell repertoires in COVID-19. TCRdb's table, derived via immunoSEQ multiplex PCR, lists solely in-frame clones and lacks some. The sample comprises about 17,000 clones, around 86% of which are singletons, and about 17% rests with the top ten. The sequenced material came from peripheral blood. The source of these receptors is a human donor with active COVID-19. The donor label of this sample is uncertain.

The chain links TRBV5-1 to TRBJ2-3; 10 bases map to TRBD2. The CDR3 is 15 residues long. CDR1 is SGHRS and CDR2 is YFSETQ in the germline V gene. The junction had 6 bases not matched to a gene; V was cut back by 4 bases and J by 4 bases. CDR3 sequence: CASSRSGGEADTQYF. As DNA, the CDR3 is TGCGCCAGCAGCCGAAGCGGGGGGGAGGCAGATACGCAGTATTTT.

The J gene is TRBJ2-1, the V gene TRBV7-9; D is possibly TRBD2 (7 bases). Germline assignment: CDR1 SEHNR and CDR2 FQNEAQ (reference sequence). V shed 11 bases and J shed 3 bases, with 20 bases lying between them. The CDR3 has 15 amino acids. The CDR3 loop reads CALQGSGGLYNEQFF. The CDR3 DNA sequence: TGTGCCCTCCAAGGGTCGGGGGGCCTCTACAATGAGCAGTTCTTC.

CDR3: CASSPIKTGGVVGYTF. CDR3 DNA sequence: TGTGCCAGCAGCCCCATAAAGACAGGTGGAGTCGTCGGCTACACCTTC. The rearrangement joins TRBV7-9 to TRBJ1-2; maybe TRBD1 (6 bases). Looked up from germline, CDR1 is SEHNR and CDR2 is FQNEAQ (reference sequence). Trimming cost V 5 bases and J 8 bases, with 24 bases left between them. The CDR3 is made up of 16 amino acids.

The chain recombines TRBV27 with TRBJ1-2; D is ambiguous. The CDR3 totals 14 residues. V was cut by 3 bases and J by 2 bases, with 10 bases left in between. Germline CDR1 and CDR2: MNHEY and SMNVEV (reference sequence). For the CDR3, the DNA is TGTGCCAGCAGTTTGCGGAGAGTCAACTATGGCTACACCTTC. The encoded protein is CASSLRRVNYGYTF.

The chain recombines TRBV14 with TRBJ2-2; 9 positions agree with TRBD2. This CDR3 has 17 amino acids. Trimming cost V 3 bases and J 2 bases; bases outside gene matches: 7. CDR1 SGHDN and CDR2 FVKESK come from the germline V gene. CDR3 nucleotide sequence: TGTGCCAGCAGCCAGCCGGGACTAGCTATAAACACCGGGGAGCTGTTTTTT. This gives the protein CASSQPGLAINTGELFF.

This clone was found once. V is TRBV7-2 and J is TRBJ2-5, with TRBD2 matching over 8 bases. Unmatched junction bases numbered 3, after V lost 1 base and J lost 5 bases. Germline V CDR1 and CDR2: SGHTA, FQGNSA. CDR3 size: 14 residues. CDR3: CASSLGGGPETQYF. In nucleotides, the CDR3 is TGTGCCAGCAGCTTAGGCGGGGGGCCCGAGACCCAGTACTTC.